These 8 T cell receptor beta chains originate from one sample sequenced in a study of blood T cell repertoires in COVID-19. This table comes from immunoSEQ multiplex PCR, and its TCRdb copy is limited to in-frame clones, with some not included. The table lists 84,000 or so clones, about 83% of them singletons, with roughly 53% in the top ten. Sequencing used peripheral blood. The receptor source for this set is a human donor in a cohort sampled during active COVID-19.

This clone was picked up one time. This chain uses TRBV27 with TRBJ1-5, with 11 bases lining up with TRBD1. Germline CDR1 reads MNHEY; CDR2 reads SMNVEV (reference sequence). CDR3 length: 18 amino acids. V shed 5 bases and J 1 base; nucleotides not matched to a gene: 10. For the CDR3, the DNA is TGTGCCAGCAGTCCTGGGACAGGGGGTCTTGGAAGCAATCAGCCCCAGCATTTT. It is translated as CASSPGTGGLGSNQPQHF.

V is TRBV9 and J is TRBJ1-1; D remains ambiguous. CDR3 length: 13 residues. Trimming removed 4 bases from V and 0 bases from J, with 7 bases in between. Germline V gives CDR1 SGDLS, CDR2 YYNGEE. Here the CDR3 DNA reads TGTGCCAGCAGCACCCAGGTGAACACTGAAGCTTTCTTT. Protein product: CASSTQVNTEAFF.

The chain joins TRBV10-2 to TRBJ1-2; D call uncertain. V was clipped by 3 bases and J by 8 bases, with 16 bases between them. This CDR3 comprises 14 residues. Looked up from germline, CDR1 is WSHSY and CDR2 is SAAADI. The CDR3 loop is CASSDGVPILGYTF. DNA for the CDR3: TGCGCCAGCAGTGACGGAGTACCGATTTTGGGCTACACCTTC.

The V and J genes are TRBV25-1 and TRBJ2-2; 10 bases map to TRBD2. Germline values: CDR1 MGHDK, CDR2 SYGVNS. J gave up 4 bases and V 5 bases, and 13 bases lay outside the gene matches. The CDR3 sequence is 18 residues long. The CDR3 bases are TGTGCCAGCAGTCCGGTAATGGCCCTAGCGGGAGTCACCGGGGAGCTGTTTTTT. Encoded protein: CASSPVMALAGVTGELFF.

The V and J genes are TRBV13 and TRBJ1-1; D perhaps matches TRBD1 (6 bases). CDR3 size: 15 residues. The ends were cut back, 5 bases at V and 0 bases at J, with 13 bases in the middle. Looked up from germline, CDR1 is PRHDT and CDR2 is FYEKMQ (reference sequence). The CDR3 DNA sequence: TGTGCCAGCAGCGGGGACACATCCATGAACACTGAAGCTTTCTTT. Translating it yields CASSGDTSMNTEAFF.

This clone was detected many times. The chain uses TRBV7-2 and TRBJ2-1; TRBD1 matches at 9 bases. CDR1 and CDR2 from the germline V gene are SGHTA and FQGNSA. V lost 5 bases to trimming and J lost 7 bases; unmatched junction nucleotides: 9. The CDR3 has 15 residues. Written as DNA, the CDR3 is TGTGCCAGCAGCGACGGGACAGGGATGGCGAATGAGCAGTTCTTC. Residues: CASSDGTGMANEQFF.

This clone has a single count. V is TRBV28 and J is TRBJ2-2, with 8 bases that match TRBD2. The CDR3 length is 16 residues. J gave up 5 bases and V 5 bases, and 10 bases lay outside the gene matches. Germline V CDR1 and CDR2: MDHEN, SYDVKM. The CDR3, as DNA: TGTGCCAGCAGTCCCACCGGGACTAGAGGGACCGGGGAGCTGTTTTTT. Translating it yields CASSPTGTRGTGELFF.

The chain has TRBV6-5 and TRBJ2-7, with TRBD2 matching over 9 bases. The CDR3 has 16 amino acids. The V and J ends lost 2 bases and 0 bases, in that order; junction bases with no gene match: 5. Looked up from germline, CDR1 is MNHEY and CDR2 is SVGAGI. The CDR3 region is CASSYLSGRSSYEQYF. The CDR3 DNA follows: TGTGCCAGCAGTTACCTGAGCGGGAGGAGCTCCTACGAGCAGTACTTC.